Below are 2 T cell receptor beta chains sequenced from a single sample in a study of PD-L1 blockade in urothelial cancer. Indicated time point: pretreatment peripheral blood. Repertoires were generated with immunoSEQ multiplex PCR, while TCRdb's copy carries only in-frame clones and drops some. The sample has tens of thousands of clones, roughly 84% seen once. The input for sequencing was PBMCs, taken around atezolizumab (anti-PD-L1) treatment. These receptors came from a man in his sixties with urothelial cancer.

This rearrangement joins TRBV6-1 to TRBJ1-1; D is undetermined. This CDR3 is built from 12 residues. Germline V gene lookup returns CDR1 MNHNS and CDR2 SASEGT. V was clipped by 0 bases and J by 5 bases, with 4 bases between them. CDR3 nucleotides: TGTGCCAGCAGTGAAGCCGTGACTGAAGCTTTCTTT. Protein: CASSEAVTEAFF.

Points on this clone: The same CDR3 can be traced to other DNA sequences in this sample. The rearrangement uses TRBV5-1 and TRBJ1-4; no definite D call. V lost 1 base, J lost 1 base, and 8 bases lay in between. Per the germline V gene, CDR1 is SGHRS and CDR2 is YFSETQ. The CDR3 totals 15 residues. CDR3 region: CASSLTGGTNEKLFF. In nucleotides, the CDR3 is TGCGCCAGCAGCTTGACCGGAGGAACTAATGAAAAACTGTTTTTT. Supplemented by reference TRBV5-1 and TRBJ1-4, the full variable domain reads KAGVTQTPRYLIKTRGQQVTLSCSPISGHRSVSWYQQTPGQGLQFLFEYFSETQRNKGNFPGRFSGRQFSNSRSEMNVSTLELGDSALYLCASSLTGGTNEKLFFGSGTQLSVL.